The 21 T cell receptor beta chains below all came from one sample that was sequenced in a study of blood T cell repertoires in COVID-19. Using immunoSEQ multiplex PCR, the repertoire was profiled, and TCRdb retains in-frame clones only, with some absent. Of fewer than 90,000 clones listed, around 90% are singletons. Sample: peripheral blood. These receptors originate from a man aged 70-80 years with acute or convalescent COVID-19.

The genes are TRBV19 and TRBJ1-5; D is possibly TRBD1 (6 bases). The CDR3 sequence is 16 residues long. The germline gives CDR1 LNHDA, CDR2 SQIVND (reference sequence). V shed 3 bases and J shed 6 bases, with 18 bases lying between them. The CDR3 protein is CASSMVQDKGGQPQHF. CDR3 nucleotide sequence: TGTGCCAGTAGTATGGTCCAGGACAAAGGGGGTCAGCCCCAGCATTTT.

The chain has TRBV7-8 and TRBJ1-2; 7 bases fit TRBD1. Trimming took 3 bases from V and 2 from J; bases not matched to a gene: 6. CDR1 is SGHVS, CDR2 FQNEAQ, per germline. The CDR3 totals 15 residues. The CDR3 DNA sequence: TGTGCCAGCAGCTTCAAGGGGGCCGTGAACTATGGCTACACCTTC. This sequence encodes CASSFKGAVNYGYTF.

This clone was seen more than once but under ten times. Other DNA sequences in this sample translate to the same CDR3. V gene TRBV27 combines with J gene TRBJ2-1; 9 bases line up with TRBD2. Germline V lookup: CDR1 MNHEY, CDR2 SMNVEV (reference sequence). The CDR3 has 16 amino acids. Germline trimming cut 4 bases from V and 7 bases from J; bases unmatched to any gene: 11. The CDR3 here is CASSSTSGSSWNEQFF. The CDR3, as DNA: TGTGCCAGCAGTTCGACTAGCGGATCATCATGGAATGAGCAGTTCTTC.

The V call is TRBV28, the J call TRBJ2-3; 8 bases agree with TRBD2. This CDR3 has 14 amino acids. Germline V gene data show CDR1 as MDHEN and CDR2 as SYDVKM. Losses at the gene ends were 5 bases for V and 1 base for J; bases not matched to a gene: 2. CDR3 amino acids: CASSPAGGTDTQYF. CDR3 nucleotides: TGTGCCAGCAGTCCAGCGGGGGGCACAGATACGCAGTATTTT.

The chain couples TRBV29-1 to TRBJ2-7; D is perhaps TRBD1 (6 bases). The CDR3 contains 15 residues. Germline values: CDR1 SQVTM, CDR2 ANQGSEA. With 2 bases removed from V and 0 bases from J, the gap between germline ends came to 14 bases. CDR3 sequence: CSVESATGFSYEQYF. The CDR3 DNA sequence: TGCAGCGTTGAATCCGCGACAGGCTTCTCCTACGAGCAGTACTTC.

CDR3 sequence reads: CASRATINQPQHF. The CDR3 bases are TGTGCCAGCAGGGCCACCATCAATCAGCCCCAGCATTTT. The V gene is TRBV28, the J gene TRBJ1-5, with no clear D. The germline V and J ends were trimmed by 6 bases and 3 bases, with 9 bases remaining between them. Germline CDR1 MDHEN, CDR2 SYDVKM. The CDR3 is 13 residues long.

Only a few counts were recorded for this clone. The chain links TRBV19 to TRBJ2-3; D unresolved. The CDR3 is 15 residues long. The germline V gene has CDR1 LNHDA and CDR2 SQIVND (reference sequence). The ends were cut back, 4 bases at V and 2 bases at J, with 13 bases in the middle. The CDR3 nucleotides read TGTGCCAGTAGTAGAAGGAGTCAGTCCACAGATACGCAGTATTTT. Its translation is CASSRRSQSTDTQYF.

V and J are TRBV18 and TRBJ1-6; 7 bases match TRBD1. The CDR3 sequence is 13 residues long. In germline, CDR1 is KGHSH, CDR2 LQKENI. V trimming: 2 bases; J trimming: 19 bases; junction bases outside the gene matches: 11. CDR3 nucleotides: TGTGCCAGCTCACCAAGTGTGACAGGGCTTCGGCACTTT. Translation gives CASSPSVTGLRHF.

V usage is TRBV27 and J usage is TRBJ2-1, with 9 bases fitting TRBD2. CDR1 and CDR2 from the germline V gene are MNHEY and SMNVEV (reference sequence). The CDR3 extends over 15 amino acids. V lost 7 bases and J lost 7; bases outside the gene matches: 11. The CDR3 bases are TGTGCCAGCACCCGGGCGGGAGGGCCGGGGAATGAGCAGTTCTTC. Its protein is CASTRAGGPGNEQFF.

V usage is TRBV19 and J usage is TRBJ1-1; TRBD1 aligns across 7 bases. The J segment lost 1 base and the V segment lost 1 base, leaving 6 bases of the junction unmatched. This CDR3 has 16 amino acids. Germline V gene data show CDR1 as LNHDA and CDR2 as SQIVND (reference sequence). The CDR3 protein is CASSIGTGGQNTEAFF. The CDR3, as DNA: TGTGCCAGTAGTATAGGGACAGGTGGCCAGAACACTGAAGCTTTCTTT.

The CDR3 spells CASSWTGLVNTEAFF. The CDR3 DNA sequence: TGTGCCAGCAGTTGGACAGGGTTGGTGAACACTGAAGCTTTCTTT. The rearrangement joins TRBV6-2 or TRBV6-3 to TRBJ1-1; 8 bases are a match to TRBD1. Germline CDR1 reads MNHEY; CDR2 reads SVGEGT. The CDR3 loop spans 15 amino acids. V gave up 4 bases and J gave up 0 bases; unmatched junction bases: 4.

V is TRBV5-5 and J is TRBJ2-7; 8 bases map to TRBD1. CDR3 size: 14 residues. After removal of 2 bases from V and 9 bases from J, the junction contained 10 bases not matched to a gene. Germline CDR1 and CDR2: SGHKS and YYEKEE (reference sequence). Written as DNA, the CDR3 is TGTGCCAGCAGCTTATCAGGGGGCGAGTGGGGGCAGTACTTC. Amino acid sequence: CASSLSGGEWGQYF.

The chain carries TRBV10-1 and TRBJ2-7; D remains unclear. V was clipped by 6 bases and J by 3 bases, with 21 bases between them. The CDR3 is made up of 16 amino acids. Germline V CDR1 and CDR2: WNHNN, SYGVQD (reference sequence). In DNA, the CDR3 is TGCGCCAGCAGATTTCCGCGTCAGCGTGGCTTCTACGAGCAGTACTTC. This gives the protein CASRFPRQRGFYEQYF.

The chain links TRBV7-6 to TRBJ2-3; 11 positions agree with TRBD1. The CDR3 is made up of 16 amino acids. The junction had 4 bases not matched to a gene; V was cut back by 2 bases and J by 3 bases. Germline CDR1 is SGHVS and CDR2 is FNYEAQ. The CDR3 here is CASSLLDRGRTDTQYF. The CDR3 nucleotides read TGTGCCAGCAGCTTATTGGACAGGGGGCGTACAGATACGCAGTATTTT.

This chain connects TRBV10-2 to TRBJ2-1; 9 nucleotides line up with TRBD2. The CDR3 extends over 16 amino acids. V lost 3 bases to trimming and J lost 6 bases; unmatched junction nucleotides: 9. Germline CDR1 reads WSHSY; CDR2 reads SAAADI. As DNA, the CDR3 is TGCGCCAGCAGTGACCCCCCTAGCGGGGTATTCAATGAGCAGTTCTTC. Translation gives CASSDPPSGVFNEQFF.

The chain has TRBV6-5 and TRBJ1-5; 7 bases line up with TRBD1. This CDR3 region has 15 residues. With V trimmed by 6 bases and J by 4 bases, 9 bases remained unmatched. CDR1 is MNHEY, CDR2 SVGAGI, per germline. The CDR3 reads CASSNTGQLNQPQHF. The CDR3 DNA reads as TGTGCCAGCAGCAACACGGGACAGCTGAATCAGCCCCAGCATTTT.

The V gene is TRBV7-2, the J gene TRBJ2-2; 11 nucleotides line up with TRBD1. Looked up from germline, CDR1 is SGHTA and CDR2 is FQGNSA. The CDR3 length is 16 residues. J lost 4 bases, V lost 8 bases, and 9 bases had no gene match. CDR3 loop: CASQKGTGGGTGELFF. The CDR3 DNA follows: TGTGCCAGCCAGAAAGGGACAGGGGGAGGCACCGGGGAGCTGTTTTTT.

The V and J genes are TRBV7-9 and TRBJ2-7; 7 positions agree with TRBD1. The CDR3 sequence is 15 residues long. With 4 bases clipped from V and 2 bases from J, the junction kept 8 bases outside the gene matches. Germline V gene lookup returns CDR1 SEHNR and CDR2 FQNEAQ (reference sequence). CDR3: CASSSSDRPTYEQYF. The CDR3 DNA sequence: TGTGCCAGCAGCTCCTCGGACAGGCCAACCTACGAGCAGTACTTC. Full variable domain (missing parts from reference TRBV7-9 and TRBJ2-7): DTGVSQNPRHKITKRGQNVTFRCDPISEHNRLYWYRQTLGQGPEFLTYFQNEAQLEKSRLLSDRFSAERPKGSFSTLEIQRTEQGDSAMYLCASSSSDRPTYEQYFGPGTRLTVT.

The chain combines TRBV27 with TRBJ1-4, with 7 bases fitting TRBD1. The CDR3 totals 15 residues. Germline V gene data show CDR1 as MNHEY and CDR2 as SMNVEV (reference sequence). The junction had 11 bases not matched to a gene; V was cut back by 5 bases and J by 8 bases. Written as DNA, the CDR3 is TGTGCCAGCAGTCCAAGGGACAGTCTGGGGGAAAAACTGTTTTTT. It is translated as CASSPRDSLGEKLFF.

This chain links TRBV11-2 with TRBJ1-5; D is ambiguous. V was pared by 1 base and J by 1 base, with 5 bases between. The CDR3 contains 14 residues. Germline CDR1 and CDR2: SGHAT and FQNNGV. DNA of the CDR3: TGTGCCAGCAGCTTAGGCCGGAGCAATCAGCCCCAGCATTTT. Its protein is CASSLGRSNQPQHF.

This chain joins TRBV19 and TRBJ1-5, with 8 bases matching TRBD1. CDR3 length equals 14 residues. Germline loops: CDR1 LNHDA, CDR2 SQIVND (reference sequence). V dropped 9 bases and J dropped 4; count of bases not matched to a gene: 8. The CDR3, as DNA: TGTGCCAGCACGGACAGGGCGGTGAATCAGCCCCAGCATTTT. It codes for CASTDRAVNQPQHF.